These T cell receptor beta chains were read from a single sample in a study of CD8 T cells in ankylosing spondylitis. One entry per CDR3 protein, called by TCRdb with MiXCR from the 5' RACE reads. The sample lists over 450,000 distinct CDR3 sequences; roughly 12% were seen once. The sample taken for sequencing was blood, either unsorted or a sorted T cell fraction (not recorded which). Receptor source: a male donor with ankylosing spondylitis. Both conserved end residues are part of each CDR3. D genes are given only for firm matches. Clone size, where shown, is once, few, many, or a class for clones that have expanded.

clone size | J gene | D gene | V gene | CDR3 protein | CDR3 DNA
few | TRBJ1-6 | NA | TRBV10-3 | CAISETVPNSPLHF | TGTGCCATCAGCGAGACGGTACCTAATTCACCCCTCCACTTT
NA | TRBJ2-4 | TRBD1 | TRBV24-1 | CATSDPGTGVNIQYF | TGTGCCACCAGTGACCCCGGGACAGGGGTAAACATTCAGTACTTC
few | TRBJ2-1 | NA | TRBV7-6 | CASSPRQSGSNEQFF | TGTGCCAGCAGCCCCCGCCAGTCAGGGTCGAATGAGCAGTTCTTC
few | TRBJ2-1 | TRBD2 | TRBV11-3 | CASSLLAGGSEQFF | TGTGCCAGCAGCTTATTGGCCGGGGGGAGTGAGCAGTTCTTC
many | TRBJ2-1 | TRBD2 | TRBV5-1 | CASRMVSGSSYNEQFF | TGCGCCAGCAGGATGGTTAGCGGGAGCTCCTACAATGAGCAGTTCTTC
many | TRBJ2-1 | TRBD2 | TRBV5-1 | CASSFLGLAELVSYNEQFF | TGCGCCAGCAGCTTTTTAGGACTAGCGGAATTGGTCTCCTACAATGAGCAGTTCTTC
few | TRBJ2-1 | NA | TRBV9 | CASSGSGAIYNEQFF | TGTGCCAGCAGCGGTAGCGGAGCGATCTACAATGAGCAGTTCTTC
many | TRBJ2-3 | TRBD2 | TRBV24-1 | CATSALGTSGKYTDTQYF | TGTGCCACCAGTGCCCTTGGGACTAGCGGGAAGTACACAGATACGCAGTATTTT
few | TRBJ2-2 | TRBD1 | TRBV3-1 | CASSQGQGQTGELFF | TGTGCCAGCAGCCAAGGACAGGGACAAACCGGGGAGCTGTTTTTT
many | TRBJ2-5 | TRBD1 | TRBV12-3/TRBV12-4 | CASRQGSGVQYF | TGTGCCAGCAGACAGGGGTCAGGAGTCCAGTACTTC
few | TRBJ1-3 | NA | TRBV7-2 | CASSHADPRNTIYF | TGTGCCAGCAGCCACGCGGACCCCCGAAACACCATATATTTT
few | TRBJ1-2 | TRBD1 | TRBV24-1 | CATSPGHRGFDGYTF | TGTGCCACCAGCCCGGGGCACAGGGGGTTCGATGGCTACACCTTC
NA | TRBJ2-1 | NA | TRBV10-1 | CASSHPGPGDEQFF | TGCGCCAGCTCCCATCCGGGACCCGGTGATGAGCAGTTCTTC
few | TRBJ2-1 | TRBD1 | TRBV20-1 | CSATPTGNEQFF | TGCAGTGCTACTCCGACAGGGAATGAGCAGTTCTTC
NA | TRBJ1-5 | NA | TRBV24-1 | CATRRAGENEPQHF | TGTGCCACCCGGAGGGCAGGGGAGAACGAGCCCCAGCATTTT
NA | TRBJ2-5 | NA | TRBV12-3/TRBV12-4 | CASSLPTGIQYF | TGTGCCAGCAGTCTGCCGACGGGGATCCAGTACTTC
NA | TRBJ2-7 | NA | TRBV12-2 | CASRLGTPGEQYF | TGTGCAAGTCGCTTGGGGACCCCCGGGGAGCAGTACTTC